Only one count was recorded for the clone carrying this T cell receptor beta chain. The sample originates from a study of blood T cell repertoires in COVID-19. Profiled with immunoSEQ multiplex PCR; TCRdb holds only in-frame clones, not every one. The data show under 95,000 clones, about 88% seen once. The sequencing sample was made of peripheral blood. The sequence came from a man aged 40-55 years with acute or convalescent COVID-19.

The CDR3 DNA reads as TGTGCCAGCAGCCCGGGACACCAAAAGGGGGAGACCCAGTACTTC. It is translated as CASSPGHQKGETQYF. The chain links TRBV7-3 to TRBJ2-5; D is possibly TRBD1 (6 bases). Per the germline V gene, CDR1 is SGHTA and CDR2 is FQGTGA. Trimming cost V 5 bases and J 5 bases, with 18 bases left between them. The CDR3 runs to 15 residues. The entire variable domain, with the rest obtained from reference TRBV7-3 and TRBJ2-5, is as follows: GAGVSQTPSNKVTEKGKYVELRCDPISGHTALYWYRQSLGQGPEFLIYFQGTGAADDSGLPNDRFFAVRPEGSVSTLKIQRTERGDSAVYLCASSPGHQKGETQYFGPGTRLLVL.